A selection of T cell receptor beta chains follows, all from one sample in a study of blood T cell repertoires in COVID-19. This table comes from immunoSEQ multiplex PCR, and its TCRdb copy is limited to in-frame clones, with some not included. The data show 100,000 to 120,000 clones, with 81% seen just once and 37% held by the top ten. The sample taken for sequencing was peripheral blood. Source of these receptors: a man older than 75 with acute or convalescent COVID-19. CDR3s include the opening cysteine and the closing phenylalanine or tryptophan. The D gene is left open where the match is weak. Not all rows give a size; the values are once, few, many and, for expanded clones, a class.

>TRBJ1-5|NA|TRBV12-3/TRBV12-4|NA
TGTGCCAGCAGTTTAAGCCAGGGGCAGCCCCAGCATTTT
CASSLSQGQPQHF
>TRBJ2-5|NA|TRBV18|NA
TGTGCCAGCTCACCGTTTTTAAGTGGGGGCGAGACCCAGTACTTC
CASSPFLSGGETQYF
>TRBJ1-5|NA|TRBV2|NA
TGTGCCAGCAGTCTAGATCAGCCCCAGCATTTT
CASSLDQPQHF
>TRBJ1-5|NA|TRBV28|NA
TGTGCCAGCACTTACCAATCATACCCCAGTCAGCCCCAGCATTTT
CASTYQSYPSQPQHF
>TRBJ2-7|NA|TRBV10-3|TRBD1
TGTGCCACCGCGCATAACATACAGGGGTCCTCCTACGAGCAGTACTTC
CATAHNIQGSSYEQYF
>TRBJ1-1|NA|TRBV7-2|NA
TGTGCCAGCAGCTTAGTAGGGGGGGCTATCACTGAAGCTTTCTTT
CASSLVGGAITEAFF
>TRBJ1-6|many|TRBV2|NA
TGTGCCAGCAGTGGGGACAATCGGCGAAATTCACCCCTCCACTTT
CASSGDNRRNSPLHF
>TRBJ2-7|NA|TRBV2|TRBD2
TGTGCCGGACAAGGACTAGCGGCTTACGAGCAGTACTTC
CAGQGLAAYEQYF
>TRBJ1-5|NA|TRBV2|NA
TGTGCCAGCAGTGGGATCAACGGGAATCAGCCCCAGCATTTT
CASSGINGNQPQHF
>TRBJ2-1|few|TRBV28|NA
TGTGCCAGCAGCCTTATATATAATGAGCAGTTCTTC
CASSLIYNEQFF
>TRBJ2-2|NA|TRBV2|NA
TGTGCCAGCAGTCGACGGGAGAGCACCGGGGAGCTGTTTTTT
CASSRRESTGELFF
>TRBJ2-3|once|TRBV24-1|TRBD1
TGTGCCACCAGTGATGTTACAGGGGGCAAAGATACGCAGTATTTT
CATSDVTGGKDTQYF
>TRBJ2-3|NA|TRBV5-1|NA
TGCGCCAGCAGCCCGGCCGGGAGTCTATTGGCAGATACGCAGTATTTT
CASSPAGSLLADTQYF
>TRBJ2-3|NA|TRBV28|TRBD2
TGTGCCAGCAGTTTAGTGGCGGGAGGACTCACAGATACGCAGTATTTT
CASSLVAGGLTDTQYF
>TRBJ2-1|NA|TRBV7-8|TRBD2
TGTGCCAGCAGCTTTAAGGCGGGAGGGAGCTCCTACAATGAGCAGTTCTTC
CASSFKAGGSSYNEQFF
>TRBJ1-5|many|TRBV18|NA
TGTGCCAGCTCACGGTCCCCGGATCAGCCCCAGCATTTT
CASSRSPDQPQHF
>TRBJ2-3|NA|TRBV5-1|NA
TGCGCCAGCAGCTTGGTCGCGCCCGGTTCGGATACGCAGTATTTT
CASSLVAPGSDTQYF
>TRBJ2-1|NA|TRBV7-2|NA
TGTGCCAGCTCCCAAGAGGTCTCCTACAATGAGCAGTTCTTC
CASSQEVSYNEQFF
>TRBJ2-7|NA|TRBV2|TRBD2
TGTGCCAGCAATGAGCGGGAGGGCCTCGAGCAGTACTTC
CASNEREGLEQYF
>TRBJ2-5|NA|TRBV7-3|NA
TGTGCCAGCAGCTTAGATCGGAGCTCAGAGACCCAGTACTTC
CASSLDRSSETQYF
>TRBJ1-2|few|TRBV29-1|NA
TGCAGCGTTGAACAGTTCAATGGCTACACCTTC
CSVEQFNGYTF
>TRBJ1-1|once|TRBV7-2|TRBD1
TGTGCCAGCAGCTTGCGACAGGGCTTCGCTGAAGCTTTCTTT
CASSLRQGFAEAFF
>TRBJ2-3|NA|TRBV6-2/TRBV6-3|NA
TGTGCCAGCAGTCCGCCGGGGACTAGCACAGATACGCAGTATTTT
CASSPPGTSTDTQYF
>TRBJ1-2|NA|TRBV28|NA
TGTGCCAGCAGCTCCACCTTACTGGGCTACACCTTC
CASSSTLLGYTF
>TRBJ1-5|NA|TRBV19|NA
TGTGCCAGCGCCAGTAGCAATCAGCCCCAGCATTTT
CASASSNQPQHF
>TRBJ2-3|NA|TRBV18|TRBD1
TGTGCCAGCTCTCCCCGAATCCGACAGGGGACAGATACGCAGTATTTT
CASSPRIRQGTDTQYF
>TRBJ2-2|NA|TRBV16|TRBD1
TGTGCCAGCAGCCCCAGGGGGCGCGGGACCGGGGAGCTGTTTTTT
CASSPRGRGTGELFF
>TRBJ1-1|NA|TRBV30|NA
TGTGCCTGGGCTAGACCCACTGAAGCTTTCTTT
CAWARPTEAFF
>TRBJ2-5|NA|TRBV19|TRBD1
TGTGCCAGTAGTACCGGGACAGCAGAGACCCAGTACTTC
CASSTGTAETQYF
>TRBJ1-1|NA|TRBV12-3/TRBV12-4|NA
TGTGCCAGCAGCCCGAGGAACACTGAAGCTTTCTTT
CASSPRNTEAFF
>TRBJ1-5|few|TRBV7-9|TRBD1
TGTGCCAGCAGCCGAGACGGGACAGGCCAGCCCCAGCATTTT
CASSRDGTGQPQHF
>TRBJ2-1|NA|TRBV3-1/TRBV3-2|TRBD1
TGTGCCAGCAGCCGTCGACAGGGCCTATCCTACAATGAGCAGTTCTTC
CASSRRQGLSYNEQFF
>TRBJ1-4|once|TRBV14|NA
TGTGCCAGCAGCCCCCCCGGGCGCAGGGGAGCGAAACTGTTTTTT
CASSPPGRRGAKLFF
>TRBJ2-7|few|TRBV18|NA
TGTGCCAGCTCATTGACGGGGTCCTACGAGCAGTACTTC
CASSLTGSYEQYF
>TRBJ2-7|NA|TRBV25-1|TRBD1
TGTGCCAGCAGTGGAAACCGGGACAGGGGGCGATACGAGCAGTACTTC
CASSGNRDRGRYEQYF
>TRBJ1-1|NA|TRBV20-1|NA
TGCAGTGCAGAGAGGCTTCGTGAGGCTTTCTTT
CSAERLREAFF
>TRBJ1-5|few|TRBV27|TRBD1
TGTGCCAGCAGTCAAAAGCCGGGACAGATTAATCAGCCCCAGCATTTT
CASSQKPGQINQPQHF
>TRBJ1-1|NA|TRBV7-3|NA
TGTGCCAGCAGCTTAGGTAGCCCGCAAATGAACACTGAAGCTTTCTTT
CASSLGSPQMNTEAFF
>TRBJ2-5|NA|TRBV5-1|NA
TGCGCCAGCAGCTTGGCCATAAGGAGACAAGAGACCCAGTACTTC
CASSLAIRRQETQYF
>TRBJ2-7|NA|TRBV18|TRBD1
TGTGCCAGCTCACCCTCCGGGACAGCCTACGAGCAGTACTTC
CASSPSGTAYEQYF
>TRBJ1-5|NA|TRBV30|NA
TGTGCCTGGACCACACACGGGGGTCAGCCCCAGCATTTT
CAWTTHGGQPQHF
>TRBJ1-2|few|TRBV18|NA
TGTGCCAGCTCCACGACCCAGACACCCGGCTACACCTTC
CASSTTQTPGYTF
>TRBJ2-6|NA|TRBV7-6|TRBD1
TGTGCCAGCAGCTCCCCTATTTATGGACAGGGGTCAGGGGGGGCCAACGTCCTGACTTTC
CASSSPIYGQGSGGANVLTF
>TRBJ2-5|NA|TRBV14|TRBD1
TGTGCCAGCAGTCCCCTGGACAGGGGGCGGGGGACCCAGTACTTC
CASSPLDRGRGTQYF
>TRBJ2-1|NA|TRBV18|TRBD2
TGTGCCAGCTCACCGATGGGACTAGCGGGAGTGGGCAATGAGCAGTTCTTC
CASSPMGLAGVGNEQFF
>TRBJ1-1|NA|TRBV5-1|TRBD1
TGCGCCAGCAGCTTACCGGGACAGGGGACTGAAGCTTTCTTT
CASSLPGQGTEAFF
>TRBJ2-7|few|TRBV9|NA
TGTGCCAGCAGCGTAGGGTTCACTAGAAACTACGAGCAGTACTTC
CASSVGFTRNYEQYF
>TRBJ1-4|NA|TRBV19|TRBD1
TGTGCCAGTAGTGGCCAGGGGGTAAGACTGTTTTTT
CASSGQGVRLFF
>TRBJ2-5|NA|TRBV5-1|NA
TGCGCCAGCAGCTTGACAGGGTGGGAGACCCAGTACTTC
CASSLTGWETQYF
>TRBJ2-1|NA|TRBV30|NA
TGTGCCTGGAGTGTACTGGCGGTATACAATGAGCAGTTCTTC
CAWSVLAVYNEQFF
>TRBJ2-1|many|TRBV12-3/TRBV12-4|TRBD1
TGTGCCAGCAGCTTCGGACAGGCAAATGAGCAGTTCTTC
CASSFGQANEQFF
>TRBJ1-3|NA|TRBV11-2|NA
TGTGCCAGCAGCTTTTATACAGGGACTGGAAACACCATATATTTT
CASSFYTGTGNTIYF
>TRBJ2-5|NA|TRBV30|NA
TGTGCCTGGAGTGTAGTCTGGCCGTACCAAGAGACCCAGTACTTC
CAWSVVWPYQETQYF
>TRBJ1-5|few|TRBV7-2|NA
TGTGCCAGCAGCTTAGCCCGGGGAAGCAATCAGCCCCAGCATTTT
CASSLARGSNQPQHF
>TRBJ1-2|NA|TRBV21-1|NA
TGTGCCAGCAGCGCGAAAAGGGGAGACAGGGGAACTAACTATGGCTACACCTTC
CASSAKRGDRGTNYGYTF